What follows are 5 T cell receptor beta chains derived from one specimen sequenced in a study of blood T cell repertoires in COVID-19. Produced via immunoSEQ multiplex PCR; TCRdb's table is partial and in-frame only. The sample has about 190,000 clones; over 75% are singletons. The sequenced sample consisted of peripheral blood. These receptors were obtained from a woman older than 75 with active or convalescent COVID-19.

This clone was observed a handful of times. V and J are TRBV28 and TRBJ1-2; the D is unclear. CDR1 and CDR2 (germline): MDHEN, SYDVKM. The CDR3 sequence is 13 residues long. Trimming pared 7 bases from V and 4 bases from J, leaving 13 bases between. CDR3 protein: CASNIPGLYGYTF. DNA for the CDR3: TGTGCCAGCAATATCCCTGGGCTCTATGGCTACACCTTC.

The chain combines TRBV24-1 with TRBJ1-1; D is unresolved. Trimming stripped 4 bases from V and 1 base from J, with 9 bases between. The CDR3 loop spans 14 amino acids. The germline V gene has CDR1 KGHDR and CDR2 SFDVKD. CDR3 region: CATSESRSNTEAFF. The CDR3, as DNA: TGTGCCACCAGTGAGTCCAGATCGAACACTGAAGCTTTCTTT.

This clone was counted once. V and J are TRBV4-3 and TRBJ1-1; unclear D gene. CDR1 and CDR2 (germline): LGHNA, YSLEER. This CDR3 region has 15 residues. V lost 0 bases to trimming and J lost 0 bases, with 8 bases between them. The CDR3 nucleotides read TGCGCCAGCAGCCAAGACACAGCCATGAACACTGAAGCTTTCTTT. Protein: CASSQDTAMNTEAFF.

J is TRBJ1-6 and V is TRBV11-2; the D is unclear. The CDR3 covers 16 residues. The germline V gene has CDR1 SGHAT and CDR2 FQNNGV. The V end was cut by 1 base, the J end by 6 bases, with 13 bases between. The CDR3 bases are TGTGCCAGCAGCTTAGGGAAGGGAGCTCGTAATTCACCCCTCCACTTT. This translates into CASSLGKGARNSPLHF.

The chain recombines TRBV28 with TRBJ1-1; the match to TRBD1 covers 8 bases. Germline values: CDR1 MDHEN, CDR2 SYDVKM. The CDR3 contains 16 residues. The V segment lost 7 bases and the J segment 1 base; nucleotides outside the gene matches: 11. DNA of the CDR3: TGTGCCAGCACCGTGGGGCAGGGGGCACAGAACACTGAAGCTTTCTTT. It is translated as CASTVGQGAQNTEAFF.